One sample yielded the 25 T cell receptor beta chains listed below, sequenced in a study of cytomegalovirus exposure and HLA in healthy donors (dated by TCRdb to between 2016 and 2019). Library preparation used the immunoSEQ multiplex PCR assay. For the multiplex PCR, a mixture combining 60 forward primers for TCR Vbeta segments and 13 reverse primers for TCR Jbeta segments was used. Drawn from immuneACCESS, this table holds only the in-frame rearrangements with V and J called that TCRdb kept. Clones are partly lost; checked studies trace under half to an unresolved V gene and leave the rest unexplained. This sample comprises some 190,000 clones, roughly 82% of them detected only once. The top ten hold 1.5% of the sample. Sequenced material: PBMCs. Every receptor here comes from a man aged 40-49 years in good health and CMV-seronegative.

The chain employs TRBV9 and TRBJ2-3; 8 bases map to TRBD2. This CDR3 comprises 16 residues. V shed 3 bases, J shed 6 bases, and the junction held 12 bases outside the gene matches. The germline gives CDR1 SGDLS, CDR2 YYNGEE. DNA for the CDR3: TGTGCCAGCAGCGCCCCACTAGCGGCAACCTTGGATACGCAGTATTTT. Translation: CASSAPLAATLDTQYF.

The rearrangement links TRBV5-1 to TRBJ1-1; maybe TRBD1 (5 bases). Germline lookup yields CDR1 SGHRS and CDR2 YFSETQ. This CDR3 region has 15 residues. The V end was cut by 2 bases, the J end by 1 base, with 12 bases between. For the CDR3, the DNA is TGCGCCAGCAGCTTATCGCCAGGGCCGAACACTGAAGCTTTCTTT. Amino acids: CASSLSPGPNTEAFF.

V gene TRBV6-1 combines with J gene TRBJ1-4; D gene uncertain. CDR3 size: 14 residues. Trimming pared 3 bases from V and 7 bases from J, leaving 12 bases between. Germline V gene data show CDR1 as MNHNS and CDR2 as SASEGT. As DNA, the CDR3 is TGTGCCAGCAGTGATGAGGCAGTTATTGAAAAACTGTTTTTT. This gives the protein CASSDEAVIEKLFF.

The CDR3 bases are TGCAGCGTCGCCGGGACTAGTGAGCAGTTCTTC. It is translated as CSVAGTSEQFF. This chain connects TRBV29-1 to TRBJ2-1; 8 bases line up with TRBD2. The CDR3 covers 11 residues. Losses at the gene ends were 6 bases for V and 9 bases for J; bases not matched to a gene: 4. Germline CDR1 reads SQVTM; CDR2 reads ANQGSEA.

This chain joins TRBV7-6 and TRBJ2-7; a possible D gene is TRBD1 (5 bases). In germline, CDR1 is SGHVS, CDR2 FNYEAQ. Trimming cost V 1 base and J 2 bases, with 12 bases left between them. CDR3 length: 15 residues. The CDR3 DNA reads as TGTGCCAGCAGCTTAGGCAGGGTAGCTACCTACGAGCAGTACTTC. Translating it yields CASSLGRVATYEQYF.

V gene TRBV9 combines with J gene TRBJ2-5; 11 bases match TRBD2. This CDR3 region has 13 residues. The germline V gene encodes CDR1 SGDLS and CDR2 YYNGEE. V lost 7 bases and J lost 1; bases outside the gene matches: 0. Here the CDR3 DNA reads TGTGCCAGCGGGACTAGCGGCCAAGAGACCCAGTACTTC. Its protein product is CASGTSGQETQYF.

V gene TRBV6-4 combines with J gene TRBJ2-5; 14 bases map to TRBD2. V dropped 6 bases and J dropped 0; count of bases not matched to a gene: 6. The length of the CDR3 is 17 residues. CDR1 and CDR2 (germline): MRHNA, SNTAGT. CDR3 region: CASSAWTSGGNQETQYF. In DNA, the CDR3 is TGTGCCAGCAGCGCCTGGACTAGCGGGGGGAACCAAGAGACCCAGTACTTC.

The V and J genes are TRBV19 and TRBJ1-1; D is ambiguous. There are 12 residues in the CDR3. The V gene's germline CDR1 is LNHDA and CDR2 SQIVND (reference sequence). V shed 8 bases and J shed 4 bases, with 11 bases lying between them. The CDR3 protein is CASEGRTTEAFF. DNA of the CDR3: TGTGCCAGTGAGGGCCGGACCACTGAAGCTTTCTTT. Full variable domain (outside the CDR3, taken from reference TRBV19 and TRBJ1-1): DGGITQSPKYLFRKEGQNVTLSCEQNLNHDAMYWYRQDPGQGLRLIYYSQIVNDFQKGDIAEGYSVSREKKESFPLTVTSAQKNPTAFYLCASEGRTTEAFFGQGTRLTVV.

The V call is TRBV28, the J call TRBJ2-7; a weak D match, TRBD1 (5 bases). The germline CDR1 and CDR2 sequences are MDHEN and SYDVKM. There are 14 residues in the CDR3. V was clipped by 6 bases and J by 1 base, with 13 bases between them. This chain's CDR3 is CASRVLRVSYEQYF. The CDR3 nucleotides read TGTGCCAGCAGGGTCCTCAGGGTTTCCTACGAGCAGTACTTC. Looking up the rest from reference TRBV28 and TRBJ2-7 gives the full variable domain: DVKVTQSSRYLVKRTGEKVFLECVQDMDHENMFWYRQDPGLGLRLIYFSYDVKMKEKGDIPEGYSVSREKKERFSLILESASTNQTSMYLCASRVLRVSYEQYFGPGTRLTVT.

The chain joins TRBV15 to TRBJ2-3, with D possibly TRBD2 on 6 matching bases. V was pared by 4 bases and J by 0 bases, with 17 bases between. CDR1 LNHNV and CDR2 YYDKDF come from the germline V gene (reference sequence). The CDR3 totals 17 residues. The CDR3 region has the DNA TGTGCCACCAGCACTCCGGGACTCGCACTTAGCACAGATACGCAGTATTTT. Protein sequence: CATSTPGLALSTDTQYF. The entire variable domain, with the rest obtained from reference TRBV15 and TRBJ2-3, is as follows: DAMVIQNPRYQVTQFGKPVTLSCSQTLNHNVMYWYQQKSSQAPKLLFHYYDKDFNNEADTPDNFQSRRPNTSFCFLDIRSPGLGDTAMYLCATSTPGLALSTDTQYFGPGTRLTVL.

This chain links TRBV28 with TRBJ2-7; 10 nucleotides line up with TRBD2. Trimming cost V 5 bases and J 4 bases; bases outside gene matches: 14. CDR3 length: 17 residues. Germline-derived CDR1 and CDR2 are MDHEN and SYDVKM. DNA for the CDR3: TGTGCCAGCAGTCCCCCCGGGCTAGCGGGAGTAGGGTACGAGCAGTACTTC. Encoded protein: CASSPPGLAGVGYEQYF.

The chain carries TRBV27 and TRBJ2-1; 7 nucleotides align to TRBD2. The CDR3 consists of 13 residues. Germline lookup yields CDR1 MNHEY and CDR2 SMNVEV (reference sequence). The junction had 4 bases not matched to a gene; V was cut back by 6 bases and J by 5 bases. Here the CDR3 DNA reads TGTGCCAGCAGAAGGGACTATGACAATGAGCAGTTCTTC. It is translated as CASRRDYDNEQFF.

The chain is built from TRBV11-3 and TRBJ2-1, with D tentatively TRBD2 (5 bases). This CDR3 spans 15 amino acids. The V and J ends lost 5 bases and 8 bases respectively, with 19 bases between them. The germline V gene encodes CDR1 SGHNT and CDR2 YENEEA. The CDR3: CASSPREGKRYEQFF. The DNA for the CDR3 is TGTGCCAGCAGCCCCCGGGAAGGGAAACGATATGAGCAGTTCTTC.

V and J are TRBV10-2 and TRBJ1-2; TRBD1 matches at 7 bases. CDR1 WSHSY and CDR2 SAAADI come from the germline V gene. V dropped 7 bases and J dropped 7; count of bases not matched to a gene: 6. The length of the CDR3 is 12 residues. CDR3 residues: CASTSDRFGYTF. DNA for the CDR3: TGCGCCAGCACCTCGGACAGGTTTGGCTACACCTTC.

V usage is TRBV4-2 and J usage is TRBJ2-4; 10 positions match TRBD2. Germline assignment: CDR1 LGHNA and CDR2 YNFKEQ. CDR3 length: 18 amino acids. V lost 0 bases, J lost 2 bases, and 7 bases stayed unmatched. The CDR3 bases are TGTGCCAGCAGCCAAGATCCGAGCGGGGGGGGATCCAAAAACATTCAGTACTTC. This translates into CASSQDPSGGGSKNIQYF.

The V call is TRBV10-3, the J call TRBJ1-4; the D is unclear. From germline, CDR1 is ENHRY and CDR2 SYGVKD. The CDR3 length is 13 residues. V lost 0 bases to trimming and J lost 12 bases, with 11 bases between them. The CDR3 DNA reads TGTGCCATCAGTGAGTCGCCTACGGCGGAACTGTTTTTT. This encodes CAISESPTAELFF.

This chain connects TRBV19 to TRBJ2-3; 10 nucleotides agree with TRBD2. The CDR3 is 16 amino acids. The germline gives CDR1 LNHDA, CDR2 SQIVND (reference sequence). The V segment lost 5 bases and the J segment 2 bases; nucleotides outside the gene matches: 7. CDR3 in amino acids: CASSPRTSGYTDTQYF. Written as DNA, the CDR3 is TGTGCCAGTAGTCCTCGGACTAGCGGATACACAGATACGCAGTATTTT.

The chain couples TRBV6-6 to TRBJ1-5, with a possible D match to TRBD1 (6 bases). V lost 6 bases, J lost 5 bases, and 17 bases lay in between. The length of the CDR3 is 15 residues. CDR1 and CDR2 (germline): MNHNY, SVGAGI (reference sequence). The chain's CDR3 is CASRTYGTLYQPQHF. The CDR3 region has the DNA TGTGCCAGCAGGACGTACGGGACACTTTATCAGCCCCAGCATTTT.

J is TRBJ2-7 and V is TRBV5-1; D ambiguous. V was cut by 3 bases and J by 3 bases, with 10 bases left in between. This CDR3 has 13 residues. CDR1 is SGHRS, CDR2 YFSETQ, per germline. The CDR3 loop reads CASSWARSYEQYF. In nucleotides, the CDR3 is TGCGCCAGCAGCTGGGCGCGCAGCTACGAGCAGTACTTC.

The gene calls are TRBV7-2 and TRBJ2-7; D gene ambiguous. The CDR3 totals 13 residues. Trimming shortened V by 1 base and J by 5 bases, and 9 bases separated the two germline ends. The germline V gene has CDR1 SGHTA and CDR2 FQGNSA. The CDR3 spells CASSLDGLDEQYF. CDR3 in DNA: TGTGCCAGCAGCTTAGACGGTCTTGACGAGCAGTACTTC.

The V gene is TRBV18, the J gene TRBJ1-2; perhaps TRBD1 as D (6 bases). CDR1 KGHSH and CDR2 LQKENI come from the germline V gene. The CDR3 has 15 amino acids. V was pared by 3 bases and J by 1 base, with 12 bases between. The CDR3 nucleotides read TGTGCCAGCTCACCCCAGGGGACTAATAACTATGGCTACACCTTC. Encoded protein: CASSPQGTNNYGYTF. Supplemented by reference TRBV18 and TRBJ1-2, the full variable domain reads NAGVMQNPRHLVRRRGQEARLRCSPMKGHSHVYWYRQLPEEGLKFMVYLQKENIIDESGMPKERFSAEFPKEGPSILRIQQVVRGDSAAYFCASSPQGTNNYGYTFGSGTRLTVV.

This clone appeared a single time. The chain combines TRBV19 with TRBJ2-7; the D gene is possibly TRBD1 (6 bases). Germline loops: CDR1 LNHDA, CDR2 SQIVND (reference sequence). V dropped 6 bases and J dropped 12 bases, with 12 bases sitting between them. The CDR3 has 10 amino acids. CDR3 region: CASSRDKWYF. The CDR3 DNA reads TGTGCCAGTAGCCGGGACAAGTGGTACTTC.

This clone is a singleton in its sample. V and J are TRBV10-1 and TRBJ1-1, with 9 positions matching TRBD1. CDR3 length: 15 residues. The V segment lost 9 bases and the J segment 1 base; nucleotides outside the gene matches: 9. Germline CDR1 and CDR2: WNHNN and SYGVQD (reference sequence). CDR3 amino acids: CARPGQGLWNTEAFF. CDR3 nucleotide sequence: TGCGCCAGGCCCGGACAGGGGCTCTGGAACACTGAAGCTTTCTTT.

The rearrangement joins TRBV11-3 to TRBJ1-2, with 7 bases that match TRBD1. Germline lookup yields CDR1 SGHNT and CDR2 YENEEA. The CDR3 runs to 14 residues. Losses at the gene ends were 1 base for V and 5 bases for J; bases not matched to a gene: 4. The CDR3 reads CASSLGGGEYGYTF. The CDR3 DNA follows: TGTGCCAGCAGCTTAGGAGGGGGCGAGTATGGCTACACCTTC.

The chain recombines TRBV6-6 with TRBJ1-5, with D maybe TRBD1 (5 bases). The CDR3 extends over 13 amino acids. Germline CDR1 and CDR2: MNHNY and SVGAGI (reference sequence). Between the trimmed V and J ends, which lost 8 bases and 6 bases, there was a span of 14 bases. CDR3 DNA sequence: TGTGCCAGCTCCGGACGGGGGGGTCAGCCCCAGCATTTT. Translating gives CASSGRGGQPQHF.